The text below deals with one T cell receptor (beta chain). The data belong to a study of T-cell reconstitution after alpha-beta-depleted transplantation in children. Preparation of the TCRbeta library was carried out with unique molecular identifiers. TCRdb re-called the PCR reads with MiXCR, one entry per CDR3 protein. The repertoire holds hundreds of thousands of distinct CDR3 sequences, with about 18% as singletons. The germline gives CDR1 SGHRS, CDR2 YFSETQ. Losses at the gene ends were 4 bases for V and 4 bases for J; bases not matched to a gene: 7. The CDR3 covers 15 residues. The clonotype originates from a human donor who donated a stem cell graft to a child with acute lymphoblastic leukemia. The chain combines TRBV5-1 with TRBJ2-1; 8 nucleotides line up with TRBD2. The sample was PBMCs from the stem cell graft donor, taken from the stem cell graft. CDR3 amino acids: CASSTGTSRYNEQFF. In DNA, the CDR3 is TGCGCCAGCAGCACAGGGACTAGTCGTTACAATGAGCAGTTCTTC.